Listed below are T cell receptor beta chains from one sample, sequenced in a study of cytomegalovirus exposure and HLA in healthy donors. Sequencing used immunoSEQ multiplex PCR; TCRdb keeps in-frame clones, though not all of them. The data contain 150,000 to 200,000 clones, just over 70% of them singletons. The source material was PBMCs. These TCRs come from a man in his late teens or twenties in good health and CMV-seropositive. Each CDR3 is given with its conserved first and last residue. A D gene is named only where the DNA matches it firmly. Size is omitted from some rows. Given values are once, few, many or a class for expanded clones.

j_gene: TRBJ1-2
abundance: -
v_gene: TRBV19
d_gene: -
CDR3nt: TGTGCCAGTAGCGCCTCCGGGGACATCTATGGCTACACCTTC
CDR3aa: CASSASGDIYGYTF

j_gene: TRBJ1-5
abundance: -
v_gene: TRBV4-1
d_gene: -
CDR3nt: TGCGCCAGCAGCCAATTCCTAGGACAGCCCCAGCATTTT
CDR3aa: CASSQFLGQPQHF

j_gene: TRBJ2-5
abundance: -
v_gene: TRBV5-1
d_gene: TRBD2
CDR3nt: TGCGCCAGCAGTTATCCTACTAGCGGGAGAGGGGAAGGAGAGACCCAGTACTTC
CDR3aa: CASSYPTSGRGEGETQYF

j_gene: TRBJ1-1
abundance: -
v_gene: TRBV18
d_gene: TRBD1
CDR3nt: TGTGCCAGCTCACCCCCCCAGGGGACAGTGACTGAAGCTTTCTTT
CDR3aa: CASSPPQGTVTEAFF

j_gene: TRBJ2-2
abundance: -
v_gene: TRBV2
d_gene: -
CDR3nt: TGTGCCAGCAGTGGGGGGGGCTTTATCACCACCGGGGAGCTGTTTTTT
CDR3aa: CASSGGGFITTGELFF

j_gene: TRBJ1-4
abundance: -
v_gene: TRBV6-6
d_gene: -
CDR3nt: TGTGCCAGCAGCCACGGAGCAACTAATGAAAAACTGTTTTTT
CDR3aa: CASSHGATNEKLFF

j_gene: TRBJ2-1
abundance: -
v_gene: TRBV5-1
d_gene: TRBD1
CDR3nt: TGCGCCAGCAGCACCGGGACAGGCCGATACAATGAGCAGTTCTTC
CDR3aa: CASSTGTGRYNEQFF

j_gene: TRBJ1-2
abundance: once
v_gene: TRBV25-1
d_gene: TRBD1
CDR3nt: TGTGCCAGCAGTGGAATAACAGGGGGGACCTATGGCTACACCTTC
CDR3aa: CASSGITGGTYGYTF

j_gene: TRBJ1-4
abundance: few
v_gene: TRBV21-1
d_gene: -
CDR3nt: TGTGCCAGCAGCAATGGGGTGGCAGGGGGCGTTACTAATGAAAAACTGTTTTTT
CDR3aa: CASSNGVAGGVTNEKLFF

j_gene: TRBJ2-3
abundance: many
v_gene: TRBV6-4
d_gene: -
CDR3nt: TGTGCCAGCAGTGTGGGTCAGGGAGGAGATACGCAGTATTTT
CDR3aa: CASSVGQGGDTQYF

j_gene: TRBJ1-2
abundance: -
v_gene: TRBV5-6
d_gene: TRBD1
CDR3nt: TGTGCCAGCAGCGCGGGGACAGGGGGTCATGGCTACACCTTC
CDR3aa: CASSAGTGGHGYTF

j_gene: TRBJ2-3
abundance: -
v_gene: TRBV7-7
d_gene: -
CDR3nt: TGTGCTAGCAGCTTGGGGGCCAGCACAGATACGCAGTATTTT
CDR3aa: CASSLGASTDTQYF

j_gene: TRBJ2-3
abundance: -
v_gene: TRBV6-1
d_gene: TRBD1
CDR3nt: TGTGCCAGCAGTGAGCGTCCCGGAGGACAGGGGGCGGGAGATACGCAGTATTTT
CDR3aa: CASSERPGGQGAGDTQYF

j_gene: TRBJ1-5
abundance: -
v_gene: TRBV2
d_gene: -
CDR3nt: TGTGCCAGCAGTGAACGGCAGGGCACGGCCCAGCATTTT
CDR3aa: CASSERQGTAQHF

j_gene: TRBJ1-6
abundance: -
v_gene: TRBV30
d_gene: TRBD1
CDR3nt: TGTGCCTGGAGTGATGGGACAGAGAATTCACCCCTCCACTTT
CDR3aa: CAWSDGTENSPLHF

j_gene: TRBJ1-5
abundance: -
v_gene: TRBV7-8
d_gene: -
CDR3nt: TGTGCCAGCAGCCCGGTGGGCAATCAGCCCCAGCATTTT
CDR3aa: CASSPVGNQPQHF

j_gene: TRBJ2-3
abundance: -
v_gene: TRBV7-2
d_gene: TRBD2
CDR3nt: TGTGCCAGCAGCACCGGACTAGCGGAAATAGCAGGCGCAGATACGCAGTATTTT
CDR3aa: CASSTGLAEIAGADTQYF

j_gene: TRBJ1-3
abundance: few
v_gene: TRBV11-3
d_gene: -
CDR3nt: TGTGCCAGCAGCACCTTGGGAGCTGGAAACACCATATATTTT
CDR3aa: CASSTLGAGNTIYF

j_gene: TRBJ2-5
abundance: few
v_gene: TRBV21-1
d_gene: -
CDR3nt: TGTGCCAGCAGCAAAGGAGGGCAGGGGGAGACCCAGTACTTC
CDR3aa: CASSKGGQGETQYF

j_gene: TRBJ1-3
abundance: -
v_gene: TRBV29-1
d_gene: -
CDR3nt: TGCAGCGTTGTACCGGGGTCTGGAAACACCATATATTTT
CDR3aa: CSVVPGSGNTIYF

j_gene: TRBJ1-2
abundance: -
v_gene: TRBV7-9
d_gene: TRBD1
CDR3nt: TGTGCCAGCAGCTTAAAGGGGATGATAGGACAGGGGGACTATGGCTACACCTTC
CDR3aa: CASSLKGMIGQGDYGYTF

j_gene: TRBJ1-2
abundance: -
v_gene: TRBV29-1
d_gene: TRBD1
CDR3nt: TGCAGCGTTGAGCAGGGGGCGCCGAGTGGCTACACCTTC
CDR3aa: CSVEQGAPSGYTF

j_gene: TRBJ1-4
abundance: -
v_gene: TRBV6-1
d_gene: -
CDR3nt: TGTGCCAGCAGCACAGTTAATGAAAAACTGTTTTTT
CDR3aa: CASSTVNEKLFF

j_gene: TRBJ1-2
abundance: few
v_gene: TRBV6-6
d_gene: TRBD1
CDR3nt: TGTGCCAGCAGTTCGGGACAGGGCTATGGCTACACCTTC
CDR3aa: CASSSGQGYGYTF

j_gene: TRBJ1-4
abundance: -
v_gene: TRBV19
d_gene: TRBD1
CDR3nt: TGTGCCAGTACGAGGGACAGCTCTTATGAAAAACTGTTTTTT
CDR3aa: CASTRDSSYEKLFF

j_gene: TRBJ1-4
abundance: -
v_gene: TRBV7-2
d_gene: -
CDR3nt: TGTGCCAGCAGCCTCCGTAGTGAAAAACTGTTTTTT
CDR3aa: CASSLRSEKLFF

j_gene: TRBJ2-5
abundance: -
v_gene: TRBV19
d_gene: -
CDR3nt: TGTGCCAGTAGTGAAGCGAAAGAGACCCAGTACTTC
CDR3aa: CASSEAKETQYF